The clone carrying this T cell receptor beta chain occurred many times. The antigen is not known. This sample is drawn from a study of identical twins. Whole-study findings and limits: It was out-of-frame TCR alpha sharing in monozygotic twins that models underestimated.

Each CDR3 protein gets one entry after TCRdb re-called the 5' RACE reads with MiXCR. Of some 730,000 distinct CDR3 sequences listed, 18% were seen once; the top ten hold about an eighth. CDR3 size: 13 residues. Germline values: CDR1 SEHNR, CDR2 FQNEAQ (reference sequence). The V end lost 3 bases, the J end lost 8 bases, and 11 bases lay between the germline ends. A further study also used this sample, focusing on T cells expressing NK-cell markers.

Sequencing was done on a sample of PBMCs. J is TRBJ2-1 and V is TRBV7-9, with D maybe TRBD1 (5 bases). The receptor was derived from a young woman in good health. The CDR3 DNA reads as TGTGCCAGCAGCTTTGTTAGGGGCCATGAGCAGTTCTTC. It yields the protein CASSFVRGHEQFF.